This T cell receptor beta chain came from a study of OX40 agonist ivuxolimab in advanced cancers. Profiling relied on immunoSEQ multiplex PCR, and the TCRdb table lists in-frame clones only, not all of them. The sample holds about 61,000 clones, roughly nine tenths seen once. The germline V gene encodes CDR1 SGHRS and CDR2 YFSETQ. Trimming cost V 7 bases and J 2 bases, with 16 bases left between them. CDR3 size: 14 residues. The rearrangement uses TRBV5-1 and TRBJ2-7, with D maybe TRBD1 (6 bases). The sequence came from an adult with an advanced solid tumor such as melanoma, head and neck, liver or kidney cancer. Material: CD4+ or CD8+ T cells sorted from blood, obtained in a trial of the OX40 agonist ivuxolimab. CDR3: CASRSGTSTYEQYF. The DNA for the CDR3 is TGCGCCAGCCGCTCGGGGACATCTACCTACGAGCAGTACTTC.